This T cell receptor beta chain stems from a study of beta chain features in type 1 diabetes. The V gene's germline CDR1 is SGHAT and CDR2 FQNNGV. This CDR3 region has 16 residues. The V and J ends lost 1 base and 1 base respectively, with 14 bases between them. General study points: Researchers reported that naive, central memory and Treg TCRB repertoires appeared more similar in patients than in healthy donors.

This clone appeared a few times. Its matching antigen is unknown. Central memory, naive, regulatory and stem cell-like memory CD4+ cells were sorted by CD45RO/CCR7/CD25/CD127/CD95/CD27. The entirety of the isolated RNA underwent reverse transcription, so expressed TCRB transcripts were sequenced. Some clones are missing from TCRdb's copy, which holds only in-frame ones; the method was immunoSEQ multiplex PCR. The sample holds 200,000 to 250,000 clones, around 10% seen once. This chain links TRBV11-2 with TRBJ2-7, with a possible D match to TRBD2 (5 bases). The sequenced sample consisted of naive CD4+ T cells from blood. The receptor comes from a woman under 30 in good health. CDR3 in DNA: TGTGCCAGCAGCTTAGTCTCGGAGGATGGGTCCTACGAGCAGTACTTC. Its translation is CASSLVSEDGSYEQYF.